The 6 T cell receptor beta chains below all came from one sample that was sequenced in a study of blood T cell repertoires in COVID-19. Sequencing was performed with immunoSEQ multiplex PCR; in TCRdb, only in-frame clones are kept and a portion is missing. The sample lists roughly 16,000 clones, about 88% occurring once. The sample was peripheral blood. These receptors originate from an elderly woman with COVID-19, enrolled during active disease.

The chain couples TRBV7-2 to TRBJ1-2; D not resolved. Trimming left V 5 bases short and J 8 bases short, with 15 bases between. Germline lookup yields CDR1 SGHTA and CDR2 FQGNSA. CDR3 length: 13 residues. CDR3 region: CASSPVAAEGYTF. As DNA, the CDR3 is TGTGCCAGCAGCCCGGTAGCGGCGGAGGGCTACACCTTC.

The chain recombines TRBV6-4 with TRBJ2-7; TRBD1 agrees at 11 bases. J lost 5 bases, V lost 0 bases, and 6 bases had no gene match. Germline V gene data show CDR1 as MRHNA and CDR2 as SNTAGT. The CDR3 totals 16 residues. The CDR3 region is CASSDSRTGGRNEQYF. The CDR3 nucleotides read TGTGCCAGCAGTGACTCGAGGACAGGGGGCAGGAACGAGCAGTACTTC.

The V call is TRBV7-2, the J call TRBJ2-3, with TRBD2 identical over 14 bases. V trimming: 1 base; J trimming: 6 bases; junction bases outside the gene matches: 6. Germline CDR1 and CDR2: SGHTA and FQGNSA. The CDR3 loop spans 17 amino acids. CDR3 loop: CASSLGTSGGTRDTQYF. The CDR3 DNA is TGTGCCAGCAGCTTAGGGACTAGCGGGGGGACCAGGGATACGCAGTATTTT.

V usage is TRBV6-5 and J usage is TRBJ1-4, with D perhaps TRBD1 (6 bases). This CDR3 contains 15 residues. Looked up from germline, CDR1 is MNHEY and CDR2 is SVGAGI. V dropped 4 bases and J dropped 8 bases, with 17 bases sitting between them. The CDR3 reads CASSLTGALTEKLFF. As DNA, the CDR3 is TGTGCCAGCAGTTTGACAGGAGCCCTGACGGAAAAACTGTTTTTT.

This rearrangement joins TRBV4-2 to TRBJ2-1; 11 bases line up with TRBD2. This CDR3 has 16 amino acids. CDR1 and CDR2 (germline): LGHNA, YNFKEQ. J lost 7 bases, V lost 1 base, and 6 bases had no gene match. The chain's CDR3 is CASSQGGLAVPNEQFF. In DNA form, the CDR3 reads TGTGCCAGCAGCCAAGGGGGACTAGCGGTTCCAAATGAGCAGTTCTTC.

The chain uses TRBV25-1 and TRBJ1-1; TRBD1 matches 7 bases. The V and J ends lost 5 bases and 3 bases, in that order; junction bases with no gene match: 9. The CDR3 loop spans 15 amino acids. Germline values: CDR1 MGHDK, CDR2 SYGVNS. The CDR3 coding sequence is TGTGCCAGCAGTCCAACCCTGGGACAGTACACTGAAGCTTTCTTT. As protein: CASSPTLGQYTEAFF.